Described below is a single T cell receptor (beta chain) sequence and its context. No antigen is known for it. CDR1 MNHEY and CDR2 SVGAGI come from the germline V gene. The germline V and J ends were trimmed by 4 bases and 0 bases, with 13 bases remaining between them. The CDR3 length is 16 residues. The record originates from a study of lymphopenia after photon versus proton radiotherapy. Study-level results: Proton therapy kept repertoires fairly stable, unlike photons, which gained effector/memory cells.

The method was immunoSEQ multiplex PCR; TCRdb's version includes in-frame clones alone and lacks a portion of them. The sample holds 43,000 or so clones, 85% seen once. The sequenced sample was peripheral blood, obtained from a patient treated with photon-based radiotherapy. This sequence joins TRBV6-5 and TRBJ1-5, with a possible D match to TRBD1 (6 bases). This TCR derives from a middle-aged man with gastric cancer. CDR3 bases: TGTGCCAGCAGTTTAAGGGGGATTGATAGCAATCAGCCCCAGCATTTT. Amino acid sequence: CASSLRGIDSNQPQHF.